These T cell receptor beta chains were read from a single sample in a study of blood T cell repertoires in COVID-19. Libraries were prepared by immunoSEQ multiplex PCR; TCRdb keeps only in-frame clonotypes and omits some of them. The data show about 170,000 clones, roughly 90% seen once. Specimen: peripheral blood. The source is a woman in her sixties with COVID-19, enrolled during active disease. The CDR3 runs from the conserved cysteine through the conserved F or W. D genes are given only for firm matches. Rows may omit the clone size; those that give it use once, few, many or a size class.

j_gene: TRBJ2-5; d_gene: TRBD2; abundance: .; v_gene: TRBV19; CDR3aa: CASNPGGNQETQYF; CDR3nt: TGTGCCAGCAACCCCGGGGGGAACCAAGAGACCCAGTACTTC
j_gene: TRBJ1-2; d_gene: TRBD1; abundance: .; v_gene: TRBV27; CDR3aa: CASSEQGGSYGYTF; CDR3nt: TGTGCCAGCAGTGAACAGGGGGGCAGCTATGGCTACACCTTC
j_gene: TRBJ1-2; d_gene: .; abundance: .; v_gene: TRBV30; CDR3aa: CAWRPSTNYGYTF; CDR3nt: TGTGCCTGGAGACCGTCTACTAACTATGGCTACACCTTC
j_gene: TRBJ2-5; d_gene: TRBD2; abundance: .; v_gene: TRBV7-2; CDR3aa: CASSFLRGAGEETQYF; CDR3nt: TGTGCCAGCAGCTTTTTAAGAGGAGCGGGAGAAGAGACCCAGTACTTC
j_gene: TRBJ2-1; d_gene: .; abundance: .; v_gene: TRBV5-4; CDR3aa: CASSLSSSSYNEQFF; CDR3nt: TGTGCCAGCAGCTTGAGTAGCTCGTCCTACAATGAGCAGTTCTTC
j_gene: TRBJ2-2; d_gene: TRBD2; abundance: .; v_gene: TRBV6-2/TRBV6-3; CDR3aa: CASSRLAGSTGELFF; CDR3nt: TGTGCCAGCAGTCGACTAGCGGGATCCACCGGGGAGCTGTTTTTT
j_gene: TRBJ1-5; d_gene: TRBD1; abundance: .; v_gene: TRBV5-8; CDR3aa: CASSPGTGEGSNQPQHF; CDR3nt: TGTGCCAGCAGCCCCGGGACAGGGGAAGGTAGCAATCAGCCCCAGCATTTT
j_gene: TRBJ1-2; d_gene: TRBD1; abundance: .; v_gene: TRBV5-1; CDR3aa: CASSLHRGQGYGYTF; CDR3nt: TGCGCCAGCAGCCTACACAGGGGGCAAGGATATGGCTACACCTTC
j_gene: TRBJ2-3; d_gene: TRBD2; abundance: once; v_gene: TRBV10-3; CDR3aa: CAIGTSGRPGTDTQYF; CDR3nt: TGTGCCATTGGGACTAGCGGGAGGCCCGGCACAGATACGCAGTATTTT
j_gene: TRBJ2-1; d_gene: TRBD2; abundance: .; v_gene: TRBV13; CDR3aa: CASSPNSGTESYNEQFF; CDR3nt: TGTGCCAGCAGCCCAAATAGCGGGACGGAATCCTACAATGAGCAGTTCTTC
j_gene: TRBJ2-7; d_gene: .; abundance: .; v_gene: TRBV19; CDR3aa: CASSPRDSPSYEQYF; CDR3nt: TGTGCCAGTTCCCCCCGGGACTCCCCATCCTACGAGCAGTACTTC
j_gene: TRBJ2-2; d_gene: .; abundance: .; v_gene: TRBV5-1; CDR3aa: CASKQGPNTGELFF; CDR3nt: TGCGCCAGCAAACAGGGCCCGAACACCGGGGAGCTGTTTTTT
j_gene: TRBJ2-6; d_gene: .; abundance: once; v_gene: TRBV5-4; CDR3aa: CASNRGSPGANVLTF; CDR3nt: TGTGCCAGCAATCGTGGCTCCCCTGGGGCCAACGTCCTGACTTTC
j_gene: TRBJ1-2; d_gene: .; abundance: .; v_gene: TRBV5-6; CDR3aa: CASSFGTRSNYGYTF; CDR3nt: TGTGCCAGCAGCTTCGGGACACGGTCCAACTATGGCTACACCTTC
j_gene: TRBJ2-3; d_gene: TRBD1; abundance: .; v_gene: TRBV18; CDR3aa: CASSRATGGGSDTQYF; CDR3nt: TGTGCCAGCTCAAGAGCGACAGGGGGGGGATCGGATACGCAGTATTTT
j_gene: TRBJ1-4; d_gene: .; abundance: .; v_gene: TRBV9; CDR3aa: CASSVQGATNEKLFF; CDR3nt: TGTGCCAGCAGCGTCCAGGGTGCAACTAATGAAAAACTGTTTTTT
j_gene: TRBJ2-5; d_gene: TRBD2; abundance: .; v_gene: TRBV5-6; CDR3aa: CASSPNPSGSGETQYF; CDR3nt: TGTGCCAGCAGCCCGAACCCTAGCGGGAGTGGTGAGACCCAGTACTTC
j_gene: TRBJ2-7; d_gene: TRBD1; abundance: .; v_gene: TRBV28; CDR3aa: CASRRQGTYEQYF; CDR3nt: TGTGCCAGCAGGCGACAGGGGACCTACGAGCAGTACTTC
j_gene: TRBJ2-1; d_gene: TRBD1; abundance: .; v_gene: TRBV7-9; CDR3aa: CASSSRDRSLNEQFF; CDR3nt: TGTGCCAGCAGCTCGAGGGACAGGTCCCTCAATGAGCAGTTCTTC
j_gene: TRBJ2-5; d_gene: TRBD1; abundance: once; v_gene: TRBV10-3; CDR3aa: CAIRQNAGQGGTQYF; CDR3nt: TGTGCCATCAGACAGAACGCGGGACAGGGGGGGACCCAGTACTTC
j_gene: TRBJ1-2; d_gene: TRBD1; abundance: .; v_gene: TRBV24-1; CDR3aa: CATSDSSGTAWVRGYTF; CDR3nt: TGTGCCACCAGTGATTCGTCCGGGACAGCCTGGGTTCGAGGCTACACCTTC
j_gene: TRBJ2-3; d_gene: .; abundance: .; v_gene: TRBV11-2; CDR3aa: CASSTRVSRTDTQYF; CDR3nt: TGTGCCAGCAGCACCAGGGTGTCGAGGACAGATACGCAGTATTTT
j_gene: TRBJ2-1; d_gene: TRBD2; abundance: once; v_gene: TRBV5-6; CDR3aa: CASSSPPLAGGYNEQFF; CDR3nt: TGTGCCAGCAGCTCGCCCCCACTAGCGGGAGGTTACAATGAGCAGTTCTTC
j_gene: TRBJ1-5; d_gene: .; abundance: .; v_gene: TRBV6-2/TRBV6-3; CDR3aa: CASSSAGRAQPQHF; CDR3nt: TGTGCCAGCAGTTCGGCAGGGAGGGCTCAGCCCCAGCATTTT
j_gene: TRBJ2-7; d_gene: TRBD2; abundance: .; v_gene: TRBV5-1; CDR3aa: CASSPLAGEGYEQYF; CDR3nt: TGCGCCAGCAGCCCACTAGCGGGAGAAGGGTACGAGCAGTACTTC
j_gene: TRBJ1-2; d_gene: TRBD1; abundance: .; v_gene: TRBV29-1; CDR3aa: CSASTGGGSYGYTF; CDR3nt: TGCAGCGCCTCTACAGGGGGAGGGAGCTATGGCTACACCTTC
j_gene: TRBJ1-5; d_gene: .; abundance: .; v_gene: TRBV2; CDR3aa: CASRGEGVQPQHF; CDR3nt: TGTGCCAGCAGGGGGGAGGGGGTTCAGCCCCAGCATTTT
j_gene: TRBJ1-3; d_gene: TRBD1; abundance: .; v_gene: TRBV12-5; CDR3aa: CASGLDRTGAYTIYF; CDR3nt: TGTGCTAGTGGTTTGGATAGGACAGGGGCCTACACCATATATTTT
j_gene: TRBJ2-1; d_gene: TRBD2; abundance: .; v_gene: TRBV7-9; CDR3aa: CASSLPTSGRAIEQFF; CDR3nt: TGTGCCAGCAGTCTCCCTACTAGCGGGAGGGCCATTGAGCAGTTCTTC
j_gene: TRBJ2-7; d_gene: .; abundance: .; v_gene: TRBV6-2/TRBV6-3; CDR3aa: CASSYPGSAYEQYF; CDR3nt: TGTGCCAGCAGTTACCCAGGTTCGGCCTACGAGCAGTACTTC
j_gene: TRBJ2-1; d_gene: .; abundance: .; v_gene: TRBV28; CDR3aa: CAGSFSPYNEQFF; CDR3nt: TGTGCCGGAAGTTTCTCTCCCTACAATGAGCAGTTCTTC
j_gene: TRBJ2-7; d_gene: TRBD1; abundance: .; v_gene: TRBV7-7; CDR3aa: CASSLRQGAGEQYF; CDR3nt: TGTGCTAGCAGCTTAAGACAGGGGGCTGGAGAGCAGTACTTC
j_gene: TRBJ1-1; d_gene: TRBD1; abundance: few; v_gene: TRBV19; CDR3aa: CASTRDRAGTEAFF; CDR3nt: TGTGCCAGTACCCGTGACAGGGCGGGGACTGAAGCTTTCTTT
j_gene: TRBJ2-3; d_gene: TRBD2; abundance: .; v_gene: TRBV5-1; CDR3aa: CASSSPRGRTSGRRWADTQYF; CDR3nt: TGCGCCAGCAGCTCCCCCCGAGGCCGAACTAGCGGGAGGAGGTGGGCAGATACGCAGTATTTT
j_gene: TRBJ1-2; d_gene: .; abundance: .; v_gene: TRBV28; CDR3aa: CASSLDSDYGYTF; CDR3nt: TGTGCCAGCAGCCTGGACTCTGACTATGGCTACACCTTC
j_gene: TRBJ2-7; d_gene: .; abundance: .; v_gene: TRBV9; CDR3aa: CASSVVGSQTYEQYF; CDR3nt: TGTGCCAGCAGCGTAGTCGGGAGCCAAACCTACGAGCAGTACTTC
j_gene: TRBJ2-7; d_gene: .; abundance: .; v_gene: TRBV30; CDR3aa: CAWSQGPYEQYF; CDR3nt: TGTGCCTGGAGTCAGGGTCCCTACGAGCAGTACTTC
j_gene: TRBJ1-6; d_gene: TRBD1; abundance: .; v_gene: TRBV3-1/TRBV3-2; CDR3aa: CASSPPEWTGLSAPLHF; CDR3nt: TGTGCCAGCAGCCCACCCGAATGGACAGGGCTTTCCGCACCCCTCCACTTT
j_gene: TRBJ1-2; d_gene: TRBD1; abundance: .; v_gene: TRBV10-3; CDR3aa: CAISVETGRTYGYTF; CDR3nt: TGTGCCATCAGTGTCGAGACAGGGCGTACCTATGGCTACACCTTC
j_gene: TRBJ1-1; d_gene: TRBD1; abundance: .; v_gene: TRBV30; CDR3aa: CAWSGGQGAGGAFF; CDR3nt: TGTGCCTGGAGTGGGGGACAGGGGGCGGGGGGAGCTTTCTTT
j_gene: TRBJ2-3; d_gene: TRBD2; abundance: .; v_gene: TRBV7-2; CDR3aa: CASSLASGRATDTQYF; CDR3nt: TGTGCCAGCAGCTTAGCTAGCGGGAGAGCGACAGATACGCAGTATTTT